This is a list of T cell receptor beta chains from one sample in a study of CD8 T cells in ankylosing spondylitis. MiXCR, run by TCRdb on the 5' RACE reads, gives a single entry per CDR3 protein. This sample has about 150,000 distinct CDR3 sequences, with about 6.7% found just once. The specimen was blood, either unsorted or a sorted T cell fraction (not recorded which). These receptors were obtained from a female donor with ankylosing spondylitis or in good health (not recorded which). CDR3s include the opening cysteine and the closing phenylalanine or tryptophan. The D gene is left open where the match is weak. Not every row has a clone size; where given, it reads once, few, many or a size class.

V	J	size	D	CDR3	DNA
TRBV29-1	TRBJ2-2	many	.	CSTFQGITGELFF	TGCAGCACTTTCCAGGGTATCACCGGGGAGCTGTTTTTT
TRBV4-1	TRBJ1-1	many	.	CASSPPEKRGGTTEAFF	TGCGCCAGCAGCCCTCCTGAGAAGCGAGGGGGAACGACTGAAGCTTTCTTT
TRBV3-1	TRBJ1-4	many	.	CASSQESVGELFF	TGTGCCAGCAGCCAAGAAAGCGTCGGGGAACTGTTTTTT
TRBV7-2	TRBJ2-1	many	TRBD1	CASSETGFYEQFF	TGTGCCAGCAGCGAGACAGGGTTCTATGAGCAGTTCTTC
TRBV20-1	TRBJ1-6	many	TRBD1	CSARPGQTNSPLHF	TGCAGTGCTAGGCCGGGACAGACGAATTCACCCCTCCACTTT
TRBV12-3/TRBV12-4	TRBJ2-1	many	TRBD2	CASSFLSGGRNEQFF	TGTGCCAGCAGTTTTCTTAGCGGGGGGCGCAATGAGCAGTTCTTC
TRBV12-3/TRBV12-4	TRBJ1-5	many	.	CASSPSGIGNQPQHF	TGTGCCAGCAGTCCCTCAGGGATTGGCAATCAGCCCCAGCATTTT
TRBV11-2	TRBJ2-4	few	TRBD2	CASSDPLTLAGGAKNIQYF	TGTGCCAGCAGCGACCCTCTTACTCTAGCGGGGGGAGCCAAAAACATTCAGTACTTC
TRBV6-5	TRBJ2-5	many	TRBD2	CASSYSGLAQETQYF	TGTGCCAGCAGTTACTCGGGACTAGCGCAGGAGACCCAGTACTTC
TRBV6-1	TRBJ1-2	many	.	CASSPIEGQINYGYTF	TGTGCCAGCAGCCCCATCGAGGGGCAGATTAACTATGGCTACACCTTC
TRBV20-1	TRBJ1-6	many	.	CSAMMKPGSPLHF	TGCAGTGCTATGATGAAACCGGGTTCACCCCTCCACTTT
TRBV5-1	TRBJ2-6	many	.	CASSLYSGVPTSGANVLTF	TGCGCCAGCAGCTTGTACTCGGGAGTACCGACCTCTGGGGCCAACGTCCTGACTTTC
TRBV12-3/TRBV12-4	TRBJ1-5	many	.	CASSFAGGNQPQHF	TGTGCCAGCAGTTTTGCAGGGGGCAATCAGCCCCAGCATTTT
TRBV3-1	TRBJ2-3	many	TRBD2	CASSQEVGSGASTDTQYF	TGTGCCAGCAGCCAAGAAGTAGGAAGCGGGGCGAGCACAGATACGCAGTATTTT
TRBV18	TRBJ2-3	.	.	CASSPTTGRNTDTQYF	TGTGCCAGCTCACCCACCACAGGGCGAAACACAGATACGCAGTATTTT
TRBV20-1	TRBJ1-4	many	.	CSARPGTLNEKLFF	TGCAGTGCTAGGCCCGGGACCCTAAATGAAAAACTGTTTTTT
TRBV20-1	TRBJ1-2	many	.	CSASGAEHYGYTF	TGCAGTGCTAGCGGGGCAGAACACTATGGCTACACCTTC
TRBV28	TRBJ1-1	many	.	CASSLAWGAFF	TGTGCCAGCAGTTTGGCCTGGGGAGCTTTCTTT
TRBV6-1	TRBJ2-1	many	TRBD2	CASKEGTSAFGEQFF	TGTGCCAGCAAGGAGGGGACTAGCGCTTTCGGTGAGCAGTTCTTC
TRBV7-2	TRBJ1-2	many	TRBD1	CASSQDRSYYGYTF	TGTGCCAGCAGCCAGGACAGGTCCTACTATGGCTACACCTTC
TRBV28	TRBJ2-2	many	.	CASRAGRSYTGELFF	TGTGCCAGCAGGGCCGGCAGGTCCTACACCGGGGAGCTGTTTTTT
TRBV5-1	TRBJ1-2	many	.	CASSFEPSVGYGYTF	TGCGCCAGCAGCTTCGAGCCTTCCGTGGGCTATGGCTACACCTTC
TRBV24-1	TRBJ2-3	many	TRBD1	CATSDRTGGTDTQYF	TGTGCCACCAGTGACCGGACAGGGGGCACAGATACGCAGTATTTT
TRBV28	TRBJ1-3	many	.	CASSPARSSGNTIYF	TGTGCCAGCAGTCCCGCGAGGAGCTCAGGAAACACCATATATTTT
TRBV20-1	TRBJ1-4	many	.	CSARDGRRGGELFF	TGCAGTGCTAGAGATGGTCGAAGGGGAGGGGAACTGTTTTTT
TRBV5-1	TRBJ1-2	many	.	CASSEDGLGPSSYGYTF	TGCGCCAGCAGCGAGGACGGATTGGGCCCTTCTTCCTATGGCTACACCTTC